This T cell receptor beta chain came from a study of blood T cells in healthy people across ages (dated by TCRdb to the mid-2010s). Regarding the complete study: In model experiments, template switching captured about one uniquely barcoded TCR beta cDNA molecule for every two T cells. To avoid experimental bias, donors of different ages were spread randomly across the sequencing lanes. The study measured age-related changes in TCR beta repertoire diversity using deep sequencing normalized with unique cDNA molecular identifiers. Two additional independent replicas of 1 million unique cDNA reads from the same blood draw were analyzed for two donors (one aged 18 to 29 and one aged 80 or older). The donors were split into four age groups: young (average about 15 years), middle-aged (around 37), aged (more than 60) and long-lived (under 90).

Receptors were amplified or captured by 5' RACE. The instrument was an Illumina HiSeq 2500. A second PCR of about 6 to 11 cycles was run with a J-beta primer mix and a sample-barcoded 5' primer. A unique molecular identifier was introduced onto each TCR beta cDNA molecule by a template-switch 5' adaptor carrying 12 random nucleotides. Each sample yielded at least 2.5 million CDR3-containing paired-end reads. All of the RNA was converted into first-strand cDNA using the Mint cDNA synthesis kit, with a TRBC-specific oligonucleotide serving as the primer. All cDNA was treated with uracil-DNA glycosylase and then went through a first 18-cycle PCR with the universal primers M1SS and BC2_uni_R. The study's own analysis went as follows. Each sample was normalized by randomly selecting 1 million high-quality reads, each carrying a distinct molecular identifier. Instead of being binned into consensus sequences, reads that shared molecular identifiers were thrown out. MiTCR, run with a Q25 quality threshold and the strictest error-elimination algorithm, handled CDR3 identification, clonotype clustering and error correction. A nonparametric unseen species model with Euler transformation was used to estimate lower-bound total TCR beta diversity. TCRdb ran its own pipeline on the public reads, namely fastp trimming at Q25 and MiXCR clone calling, and kept in-frame beta chains. Rows are unified per CDR3 protein, each entry keeping the most common DNA and genes. The V and J calls and clone size come from TCRdb's table, not from the authors' own analysis. For this sample there are approximately 900,000 distinct CDR3 sequences; 40% to 60% appear just once. Of the sample, 10% to 15% falls within the top ten clones.

Including cysteine and phenylalanine, the CDR3 has 15 amino acids. Left in the record is the CDR3 DNA by itself, 45 bases read in frame from the first base. CDR1 is given as MGHDK and CDR2 as SYGVNS, both from the germline V gene. The approximately 39 donors, aged about 6 to 95 years, were systemically healthy Caucasian individuals from Russia. Each donor gave around 9.5 milliliters of peripheral blood, collected into EDTA-treated Vacutainer tubes. Ficoll-Paque density-gradient centrifugation was used to isolate PBMCs, with at least 6 million obtained per sample. Total RNA was extracted from PBMCs with Trizol reagent, with at least 5.5 micrograms obtained per sample. For every donor, an aliquot of PBMCs went through flow cytometry to measure the percentages of naive CD45RAhigh/CD27high T cells. General conclusions and limits of the study: Estimates of total diversity based on one million sequenced T cells were regarded as lower bounds and as underestimates. Because donor CMV infection status was unknown, age-related changes in expanded clonotypes were potentially confounded. Bulk unsorted PBMC profiling prevented conclusive comparison of naive and antigen-experienced compartments. A strong correlation was found between observed TCR beta diversity and the percentage of naive T cells measured by flow cytometry. Observed TCR beta diversity per million T cells fell roughly linearly with age, and a significant reduction was already apparent by age roughly 41. Compared with the aged group, the long-lived group had more naive CD4+ T cells, fewer expanded clones and increased TCR diversity, a pattern suggesting age selection.

This clonotype has only a few counts. The antigen this receptor binds is unknown. Base qualities are not recorded, but no much larger clone differs from it by a single base. The specimen was blood. This sequence originates from a man under 40 in good health. Recombination linked TRBV25-1 to TRBJ2-5, with the D call tentatively TRBD1 or TRBD2, each fitting 6 bases. The tail of the sequence fits TRBJ2-7 better, so the J call may be wrong. The base sequence is TGTGCCAGCAGTGAAGGAGGGACAAGGCTTTACGAGCAGTACTTC. It is translated as CASSEGGTRLYEQYF.